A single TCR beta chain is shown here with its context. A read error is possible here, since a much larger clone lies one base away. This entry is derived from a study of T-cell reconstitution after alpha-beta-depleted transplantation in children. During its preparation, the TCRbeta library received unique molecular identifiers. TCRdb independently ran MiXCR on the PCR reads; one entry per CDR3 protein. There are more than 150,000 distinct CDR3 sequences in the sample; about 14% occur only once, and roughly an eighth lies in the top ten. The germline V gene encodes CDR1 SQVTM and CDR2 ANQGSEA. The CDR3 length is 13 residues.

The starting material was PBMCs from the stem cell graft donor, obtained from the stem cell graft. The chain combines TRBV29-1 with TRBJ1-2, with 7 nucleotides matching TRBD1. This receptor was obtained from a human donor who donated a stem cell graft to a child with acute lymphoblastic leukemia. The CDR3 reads CSVEEQGDYGHTF. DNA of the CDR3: TGCAGCGTTGAAGAGCAGGGGGACTATGGCCACACCTTC.